The clone carrying this T cell receptor (beta chain) was seen only a few times. Its matching antigen is unknown. The CDR3 consists of 16 residues. V shed 6 bases and J 2 bases; nucleotides not matched to a gene: 12. This sample is drawn from a study of CD8 T cells in ankylosing spondylitis. General study findings and limits: In ankylosing spondylitis patients, matched synovial fluid reportedly showed significant enrichment of disease-linked clones. Made up of fewer than ten highly homologous variants, a TCR beta motif appeared characteristic of ankylosing spondylitis blood.

Library preparation for TCR beta used quantitative 5'-RACE with molecular barcodes. TCRdb redid the calling of the 5' RACE reads with MiXCR, one entry per CDR3 protein. The table includes about 200,000 distinct CDR3 sequences, roughly 13% detected once. The sequenced sample was blood, either unsorted or a sorted T cell fraction (not recorded which). The source of this sequence is a male donor with ankylosing spondylitis or in good health (not recorded which). V and J are TRBV12-3 or TRBV12-4 and TRBJ2-7, with 8 bases identical to TRBD1. The CDR3 nucleotides read TGTGCCAGCAGCCCAGAGGGGGACAGGCTTCCCTACGAGCAGTACTTC. Protein: CASSPEGDRLPYEQYF.